One T cell receptor beta chain is described in this entry. No antigen is known for it. Per-base quality was not reported, and no clone a single base away is much larger than it. TCR CDR3 regions were amplified from genomic DNA by multiplex PCR using the deep immunoSEQ assay. For each cell subset, the extracted genomic DNA was distributed evenly across all wells of several immunoSEQ 96-well plates, and each plate served as one replicate. Each replicate PCR for sorted subsets received around 0.2 ug genomic DNA, equal to around 32,000 T cell genomes. Purified libraries were measured with a Qubit 3.0 fluorometer, size-checked on a Bioanalyzer 2100, and measured again with the KAPA Library Quantification kit. A separate single-read 150-cycle Illumina NextSeq 550 flow cell was used to sequence each immunoSEQ 96-well plate. The source study handled its data this way. Because the immunoSEQ output included only junctional sequences and no quality scores, the filtering could not be the same as the filtering used for full-length reads. Sequences were annotated with PyIR, a Python wrapper for IgBLAST v1.9, using IMGT germline references to assign V/J genes and CDR3. Reads with weak V/J assignments (E-value above 1e-6), missing CDR3, stop codons, out-of-frame junctions, or ambiguous translated residues were removed. V3J clonotypes were defined as sequences sharing an identical inferred V gene, J gene, and CDR3 amino acid sequence. To compute the percentage overlap between repertoires, the number of shared unique clonotypes was divided by the size of the smaller repertoire. Richness of each repertoire was evaluated using RTK rarefaction, the Chao1 estimator, and Recon v2.1 estimates of unobserved clonotypes. For all TCRbeta clonotypes obtained by the gDNA method from a handful of donors, generation probabilities were computed with OLGA. Here the immuneACCESS table is served through TCRdb, limited to in-frame sequences with V and J called. Missing clones are a known gap in these copies; in checked studies unresolved V genes cover under half, and the rest lacks a known reason. For V, J and clone size, that table is used; D and trimming come from the DNA. The sample yields 660,000 or so clones; 95% to 96% were counted once. Clones ranked in the top ten supply more than 0.085% of the sample.

This sample was included in a study of shared clonotypes between healthy human individuals (dated by TCRdb to the early 2020s). With regard to the full study: The cohort comprised two women and three men aged 18 to 49 years. For each donor, CD4 naive and CD4 memory were each given three plates, CD8 naive was given two plates, and CD8 memory was given one plate. To estimate repertoire size and how much clonotypes are shared between individuals, the study performed deep sequencing of blood TCR repertoires from a few healthy adults. To increase sequencing depth and limit assay-specific biases, TCR repertoire library preparation and sequencing were carried out by different laboratories using diverse techniques. Per donor, leukapheresis produced somewhere between about 0.9 and 10 billion PBMCs. What the research found in general, with its limitations: Sharing across a few donors was observed for about 5% of naive CD4, under 4% of naive CD8, about 2.3% of memory CD4, and around 0.4% of memory CD8 clonotypes. Because the study included a small number of donors, the genetic and exposure-history diversity represented was limited. Compared with non-shared clonotypes, the clonotypes found in all four sorted-subset donors had higher generation probabilities. Larger estimated clonotype richness was generally found for naive subsets than for memory subsets. Only blood was sampled, and tissue TCR repertoires likely differ from those in blood. Pairwise subsampling led to the expectation that sequencing depth would affect the degree of clonotype sharing among donors. Incomplete sequencing was indicated by rarefaction of sorted-subset datasets, despite the large sequencing depth.

CD8 naive samples were CD45RO-negative cells positively selected for CCR7, giving a CD45RA+CCR7+ population that excluded TemRA cells. Healthy HIV-negative adults with no recently reported acute infections or vaccinations were included as donors. Only Caucasian adults living in Nashville, Tennessee, USA were represented among the donors. Blood was collected by leukapheresis, and PBMCs were isolated by Ficoll-Histopaque density gradient centrifugation and then cryopreserved in liquid nitrogen vapor phase. Analytical flow cytometry was used to check the purity and quantity of each magnetically sorted T cell population. Genomic DNA was isolated from each sorted fraction and quantified by UV absorbance on a Nanodrop 2000c. The CDR3, cysteine through phenylalanine, is 15 amino acids long. Just the 45-base CDR3 DNA is kept, in frame starting at base 1.

Sequencing input: naive CD8+ T cells sorted from blood. Sample cell subset or site, as interpreted from the label and publication: CD45RA+CCR7+. The receptor chain draws on TRBV1 and TRBJ1-1. TRBV1 is a documented pseudogene. The TCR sequence derives from a woman aged 30 to 39 in good health. The CDR3 is CTSSQVNPRNTEAFF. In nucleotides, the sequence is TGCACCAGCAGCCAAGTCAACCCTAGGAACACTGAAGCTTTCTTT.